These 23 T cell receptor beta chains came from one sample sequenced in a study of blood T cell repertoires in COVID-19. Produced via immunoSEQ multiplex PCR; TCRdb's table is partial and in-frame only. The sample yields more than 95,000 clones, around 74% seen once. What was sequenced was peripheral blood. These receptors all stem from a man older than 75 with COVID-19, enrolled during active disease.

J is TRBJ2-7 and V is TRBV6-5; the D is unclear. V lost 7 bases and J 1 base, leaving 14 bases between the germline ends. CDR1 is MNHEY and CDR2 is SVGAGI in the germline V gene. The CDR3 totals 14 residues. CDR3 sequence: CASTITVLSYEQYF. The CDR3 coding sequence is TGTGCCAGCACCATTACAGTGCTTTCCTACGAGCAGTACTTC.

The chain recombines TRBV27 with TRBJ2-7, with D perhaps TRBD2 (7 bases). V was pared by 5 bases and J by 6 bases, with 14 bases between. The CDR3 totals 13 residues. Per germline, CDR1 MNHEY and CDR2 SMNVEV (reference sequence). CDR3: CASSPGGPLEQYF. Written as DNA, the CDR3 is TGTGCCAGCAGTCCCGGGGGGCCCCTCGAGCAGTACTTC.

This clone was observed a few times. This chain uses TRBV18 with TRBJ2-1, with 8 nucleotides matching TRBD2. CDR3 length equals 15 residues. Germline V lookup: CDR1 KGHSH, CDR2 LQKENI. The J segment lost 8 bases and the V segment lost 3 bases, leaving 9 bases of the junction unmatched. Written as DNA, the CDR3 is TGTGCCAGCTCACCTCCTAGCGGGCTCAGGGATGAGCAGTTCTTC. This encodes CASSPPSGLRDEQFF.

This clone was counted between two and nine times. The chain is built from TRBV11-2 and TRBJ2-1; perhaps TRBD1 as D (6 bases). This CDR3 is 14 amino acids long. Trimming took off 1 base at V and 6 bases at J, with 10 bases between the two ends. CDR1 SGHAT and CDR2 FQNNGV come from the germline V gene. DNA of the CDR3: TGTGCCAGCAGCTTAGGGACAGCCCGCAATGAGCAGTTCTTC. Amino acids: CASSLGTARNEQFF.

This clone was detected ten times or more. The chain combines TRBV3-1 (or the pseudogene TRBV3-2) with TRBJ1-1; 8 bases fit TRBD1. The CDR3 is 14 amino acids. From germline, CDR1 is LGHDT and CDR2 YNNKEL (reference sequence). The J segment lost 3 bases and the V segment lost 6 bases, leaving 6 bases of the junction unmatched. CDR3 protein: CASSRIQGDTEAFF. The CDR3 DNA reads TGTGCCAGCAGTCGTATACAGGGGGACACTGAAGCTTTCTTT.

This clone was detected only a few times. CDR3: CASSPFSGYEQYF. The DNA of the CDR3 is TGTGCCAGCAGCCCCTTCTCCGGGTACGAGCAGTACTTC. The gene calls are TRBV2 and TRBJ2-7; no reliable D call. V lost 6 bases and J 4 bases, leaving 13 bases between the germline ends. Germline lookup yields CDR1 SNHLY and CDR2 FYNNEI. This CDR3 region has 13 residues.

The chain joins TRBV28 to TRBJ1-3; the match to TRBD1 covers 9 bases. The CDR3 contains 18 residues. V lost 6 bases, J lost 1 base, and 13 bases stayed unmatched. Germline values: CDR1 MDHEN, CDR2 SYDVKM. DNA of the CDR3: TGTGCCAGCAGAACAGGGGGCTTCGTGCTCTCTTCTGGAAACACCATATATTTT. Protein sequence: CASRTGGFVLSSGNTIYF.

CDR3 region: CASQGVANYGYTF. The DNA of the CDR3 is TGTGCCAGCCAGGGGGTAGCTAACTATGGCTACACCTTC. V gene TRBV28 combines with J gene TRBJ1-2; the match to TRBD1 covers 7 bases. The CDR3 totals 13 residues. Germline trimming cut 8 bases from V and 0 bases from J; bases unmatched to any gene: 3. From germline, CDR1 is MDHEN and CDR2 SYDVKM.

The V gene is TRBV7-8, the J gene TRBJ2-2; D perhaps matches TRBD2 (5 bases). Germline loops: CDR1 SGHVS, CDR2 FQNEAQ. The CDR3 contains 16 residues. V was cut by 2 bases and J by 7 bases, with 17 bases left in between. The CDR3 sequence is CASSLLGVSPVGELFF. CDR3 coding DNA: TGTGCCAGCAGCTTATTGGGAGTTTCCCCGGTCGGGGAGCTGTTTTTT. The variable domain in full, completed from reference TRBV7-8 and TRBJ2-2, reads GAGVSQSPRYKVAKRGQDVALRCDPISGHVSLFWYQQALGQGPEFLTYFQNEAQLDKSGLPSDRFFAERPEGSVSTLKIQRTQQEDSAVYLCASSLLGVSPVGELFFGEGSRLTVL.

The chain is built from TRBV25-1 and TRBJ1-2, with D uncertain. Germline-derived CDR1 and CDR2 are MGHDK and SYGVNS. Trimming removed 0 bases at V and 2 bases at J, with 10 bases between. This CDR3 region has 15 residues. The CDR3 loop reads CASSEYYSSNYGYTF. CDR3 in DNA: TGTGCCAGCAGTGAATACTACAGTTCCAACTATGGCTACACCTTC.

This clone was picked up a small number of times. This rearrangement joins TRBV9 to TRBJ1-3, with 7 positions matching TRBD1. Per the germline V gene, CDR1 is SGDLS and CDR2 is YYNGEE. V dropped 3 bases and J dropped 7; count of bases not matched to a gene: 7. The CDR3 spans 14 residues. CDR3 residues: CASSAEDRRNTIYF. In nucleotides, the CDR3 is TGTGCCAGCAGCGCCGAGGACAGGCGGAACACCATATATTTT.

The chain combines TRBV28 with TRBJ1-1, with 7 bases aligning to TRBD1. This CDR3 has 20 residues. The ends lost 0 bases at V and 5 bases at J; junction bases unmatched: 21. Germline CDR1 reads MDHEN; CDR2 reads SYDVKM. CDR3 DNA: TGTGCCAGCAGTTTATGGGACCCGATGACAGGGTTGTTAGGGGGGACTGAAGCTTTCTTT. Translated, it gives CASSLWDPMTGLLGGTEAFF.

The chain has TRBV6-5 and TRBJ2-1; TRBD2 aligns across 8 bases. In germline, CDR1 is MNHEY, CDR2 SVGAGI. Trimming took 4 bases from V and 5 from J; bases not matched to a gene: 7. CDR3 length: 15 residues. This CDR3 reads CASSSYPTSDNEQFF. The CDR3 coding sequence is TGTGCCAGCAGTTCCTACCCGACTAGCGACAATGAGCAGTTCTTC.

The CDR3 loop is CASSFSHQETQYF. CDR3 in DNA: TGTGCCAGCAGCTTCTCTCACCAAGAGACCCAGTACTTC. V gene TRBV11-3 combines with J gene TRBJ2-5; D remains unclear. The CDR3 is made up of 13 amino acids. Deletions cut 3 bases from V and 0 bases from J, with 5 bases between. The germline V gene encodes CDR1 SGHNT and CDR2 YENEEA. Supplemented by reference TRBV11-3 and TRBJ2-5, the full variable domain reads EAGVVQSPRYKIIEKKQPVAFWCNPISGHNTLYWYLQNLGQGPELLIRYENEEAVDDSQLPKDRFSAERLKGVDSTLKIQPAELGDSAVYLCASSFSHQETQYFGPGTRLLVL.

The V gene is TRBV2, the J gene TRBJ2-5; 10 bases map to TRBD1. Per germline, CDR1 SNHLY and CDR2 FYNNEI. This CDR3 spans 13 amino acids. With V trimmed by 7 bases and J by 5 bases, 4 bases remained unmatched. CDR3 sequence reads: CASTDRGRETQYF. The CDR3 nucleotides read TGTGCCAGCACGGACAGGGGGAGGGAGACCCAGTACTTC. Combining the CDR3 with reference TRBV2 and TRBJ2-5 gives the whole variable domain EPEVTQTPSHQVTQMGQEVILRCVPISNHLYFYWYRQILGQKVEFLVSFYNNEISEKSEIFDDQFSVERPDGSNFTLKIRSTKLEDSAMYFCASTDRGRETQYFGPGTRLLVL.

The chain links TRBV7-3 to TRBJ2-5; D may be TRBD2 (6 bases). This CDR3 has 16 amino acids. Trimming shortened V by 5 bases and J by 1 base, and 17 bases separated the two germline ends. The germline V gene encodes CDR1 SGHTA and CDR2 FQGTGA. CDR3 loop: CASSPLGTGGQETQYF. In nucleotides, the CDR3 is TGTGCCAGCAGCCCTCTAGGCACCGGGGGCCAAGAGACCCAGTACTTC.

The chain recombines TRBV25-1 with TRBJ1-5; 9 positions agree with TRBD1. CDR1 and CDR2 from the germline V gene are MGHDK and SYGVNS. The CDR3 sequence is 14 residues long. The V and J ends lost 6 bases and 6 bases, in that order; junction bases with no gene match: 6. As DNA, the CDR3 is TGTGCCAGCAGGGGAACAGGGGGCGGTCAGCCCCAGCATTTT. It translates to CASRGTGGGQPQHF.

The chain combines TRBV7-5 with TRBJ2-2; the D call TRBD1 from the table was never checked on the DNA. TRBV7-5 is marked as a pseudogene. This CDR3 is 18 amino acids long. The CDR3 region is CARVTRQGSFGVTGELFF. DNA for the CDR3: TGTGCCAGAGTGACGCGACAGGGTTCTTTTGGTGTAACCGGGGAGCTGTTTTTT.

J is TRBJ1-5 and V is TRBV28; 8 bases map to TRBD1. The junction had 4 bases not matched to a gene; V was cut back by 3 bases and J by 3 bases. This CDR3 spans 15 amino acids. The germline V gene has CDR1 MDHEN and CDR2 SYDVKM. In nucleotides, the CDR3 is TGTGCCAGCAGTTTTCGGGACAGGCCCAATCAGCCCCAGCATTTT. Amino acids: CASSFRDRPNQPQHF.

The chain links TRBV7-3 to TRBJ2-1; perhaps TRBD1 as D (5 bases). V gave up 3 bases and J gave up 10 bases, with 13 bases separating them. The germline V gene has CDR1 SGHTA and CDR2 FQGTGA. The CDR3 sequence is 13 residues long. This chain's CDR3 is CASSLSDSREQFF. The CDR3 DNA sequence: TGTGCCAGCAGCTTGTCTGACAGTCGGGAGCAGTTCTTC. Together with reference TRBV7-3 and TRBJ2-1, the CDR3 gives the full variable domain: GAGVSQTPSNKVTEKGKYVELRCDPISGHTALYWYRQSLGQGPEFLIYFQGTGAADDSGLPNDRFFAVRPEGSVSTLKIQRTERGDSAVYLCASSLSDSREQFFGPGTRLTVL.

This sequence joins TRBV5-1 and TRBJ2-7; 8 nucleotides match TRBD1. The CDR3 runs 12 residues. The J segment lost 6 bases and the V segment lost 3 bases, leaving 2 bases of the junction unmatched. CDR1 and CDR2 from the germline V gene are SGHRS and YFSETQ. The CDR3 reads CASSWTGLEQYF. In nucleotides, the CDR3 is TGCGCCAGCAGCTGGACAGGGCTCGAGCAGTACTTC.

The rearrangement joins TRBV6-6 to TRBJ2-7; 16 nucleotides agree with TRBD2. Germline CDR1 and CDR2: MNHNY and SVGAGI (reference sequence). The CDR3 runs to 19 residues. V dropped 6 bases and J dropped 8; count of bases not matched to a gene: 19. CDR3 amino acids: CASSRQGPGTSGRAIQQYF. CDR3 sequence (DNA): TGTGCCAGCAGCCGACAGGGACCCGGGACTAGCGGGAGGGCCATACAGCAGTACTTC.

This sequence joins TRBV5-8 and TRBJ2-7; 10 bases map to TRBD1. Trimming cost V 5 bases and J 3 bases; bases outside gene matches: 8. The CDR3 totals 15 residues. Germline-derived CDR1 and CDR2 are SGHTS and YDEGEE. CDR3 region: CASRLRGTGVYEQYF. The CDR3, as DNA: TGTGCCAGCAGACTACGGGGGACAGGGGTCTACGAGCAGTACTTC.